Shown below are 18 T cell receptor beta chains from a single sample sequenced in a study of blood T cell repertoires in COVID-19. Only in-frame clones appear in the TCRdb table, and some are missing; sequencing was by immunoSEQ multiplex PCR. The sample includes some 230,000 clones, roughly 80% seen only once; the top ten take roughly 7%. The specimen was peripheral blood. These receptors came from a woman between 50 and 59 years old with acute or convalescent COVID-19.

The V and J genes are TRBV24-1 and TRBJ1-5; TRBD1 might be the D (5 bases). V dropped 5 bases and J dropped 7 bases, with 11 bases sitting between them. The CDR3 is 13 residues long. Germline CDR1 is KGHDR and CDR2 is SFDVKD. The CDR3 sequence is CATSGSGEQPQHF. CDR3 bases: TGTGCCACCAGTGGTTCGGGGGAGCAGCCCCAGCATTTT.

This clone was observed a few times. V gene TRBV2 combines with J gene TRBJ1-1; a weak D match, TRBD1 (6 bases). The CDR3 is made up of 13 amino acids. Trimming took 5 bases from V and 7 from J, leaving 14 bases between them. CDR1 and CDR2 from the germline V gene are SNHLY and FYNNEI. CDR3 sequence (DNA): TGTGCCAGCAGTAAGGGAGCCAGGGGTGAAGCTTTCTTT. It specifies CASSKGARGEAFF.

This clone was detected once. The rearrangement uses TRBV4-1 and TRBJ2-6; 7 nucleotides match TRBD1. The CDR3 loop spans 17 amino acids. Germline CDR1 reads MGHRA; CDR2 reads YSYEKL. J lost 0 bases, V lost 4 bases, and 6 bases had no gene match. The CDR3 DNA is TGCGCCAGCAGCCCCAACAGGGGAGACTCTGGGGCCAACGTCCTGACTTTC. This translates into CASSPNRGDSGANVLTF.

The V and J genes are TRBV4-1 and TRBJ1-2; 7 bases agree with TRBD1. Germline CDR1 is MGHRA and CDR2 is YSYEKL. The CDR3 consists of 14 residues. Trimming cost V 0 bases and J 4 bases; bases outside gene matches: 2. The CDR3 sequence: CASSQETGAYGYTF. The CDR3 coding sequence is TGCGCCAGCAGCCAAGAAACAGGGGCCTATGGCTACACCTTC.

The chain links TRBV6-1 to TRBJ1-6, with 9 bases lining up with TRBD1. Trimming at V came to 0 bases and at J to 9 bases, leaving 3 bases not matched to a gene. The CDR3 has 15 residues. Germline CDR1 MNHNS, CDR2 SASEGT. CDR3 nucleotides: TGTGCCAGCAGTGAAGCCCGGACAGGGGTTTCACCCCTCCACTTT. Residues: CASSEARTGVSPLHF.

The V call is TRBV11-2, the J call TRBJ2-1; 7 bases match TRBD1. CDR1 and CDR2 from the germline V gene are SGHAT and FQNNGV. Trimming at V came to 3 bases and at J to 6 bases, leaving 14 bases not matched to a gene. The CDR3 extends over 17 amino acids. The CDR3 loop reads CASSFTSGGSASNEQFF. In DNA form, the CDR3 reads TGTGCCAGCAGCTTCACTTCAGGGGGTTCGGCGAGCAATGAGCAGTTCTTC.

The sample holds one count of this clone. This chain uses TRBV6-5 with TRBJ2-7; 10 nucleotides align to TRBD1. Trimming cost V 6 bases and J 6 bases; bases outside gene matches: 11. In germline, CDR1 is MNHEY, CDR2 SVGAGI. CDR3 length: 15 amino acids. The CDR3 coding sequence is TGTGCCAGCAGACAATCCGGGACAGGGGTAGGCGAGCAGTACTTC. Its protein product is CASRQSGTGVGEQYF.

The rearrangement uses TRBV11-3 and TRBJ2-1, with 7 nucleotides matching TRBD2. J gave up 3 bases and V 5 bases, and 10 bases lay outside the gene matches. The CDR3 is made up of 16 amino acids. Germline lookup yields CDR1 SGHNT and CDR2 YENEEA. CDR3: CASSPRASGIYNEQFF. Here the CDR3 DNA reads TGTGCCAGCAGCCCTCGGGCTAGCGGTATCTACAATGAGCAGTTCTTC.

The CDR3 sequence is CASSLELGGYTF. Written as DNA, the CDR3 is TGTGCCAGCAGCTTAGAGCTGGGCGGCTACACCTTC. The chain couples TRBV7-2 to TRBJ1-2; D remains unclear. This CDR3 is built from 12 residues. CDR1 is SGHTA and CDR2 is FQGNSA in the germline V gene. Trimming took 1 base from V and 8 from J, leaving 8 bases between them.

The chain is built from TRBV15 and TRBJ2-7; the match to TRBD2 covers 11 bases. Germline CDR1 LNHNV, CDR2 YYDKDF (reference sequence). V was pared by 1 base and J by 6 bases, with 5 bases of the junction left unmatched. CDR3 length: 15 amino acids. The CDR3 DNA reads TGTGCCACCAGCAGAGGGGTAGCGGGAGGGACCGAGCAGTACTTC. Translating gives CATSRGVAGGTEQYF.

The chain is built from TRBV19 and TRBJ1-2; possibly TRBD1 for D (5 bases). Germline assignment: CDR1 LNHDA and CDR2 SQIVND (reference sequence). V lost 4 bases to trimming and J lost 5 bases, with 14 bases between them. This CDR3 has 14 residues. CDR3 coding DNA: TGTGCCAGTAGTACAACGGACAAGTCATATGGCTACACCTTC. Translation: CASSTTDKSYGYTF.

This clone came up a few times. The rearrangement joins TRBV7-3 to TRBJ1-3; TRBD1 agrees at 11 bases. CDR1 and CDR2 (germline): SGHTA, FQGTGA. The V and J ends lost 5 bases and 10 bases, in that order; junction bases with no gene match: 4. The CDR3 is made up of 13 amino acids. The CDR3 DNA reads as TGTGCCAGCAGCCAGGGACAGGGGGAAACCATATATTTT. Its translation: CASSQGQGETIYF.

The rearrangement joins TRBV18 to TRBJ2-5; a weak D match, TRBD2 (7 bases). With 3 bases removed from V and 0 bases from J, the gap between germline ends came to 17 bases. The CDR3 spans 17 residues. In germline, CDR1 is KGHSH, CDR2 LQKENI. The CDR3, as DNA: TGTGCCAGCTCACCCCCGGGGGGCCGGGGGTACCAAGAGACCCAGTACTTC. Its protein is CASSPPGGRGYQETQYF.

The chain recombines TRBV4-3 with TRBJ1-2; 9 bases align to TRBD1. After removal of 2 bases from V and 2 bases from J, the junction contained 9 bases not matched to a gene. Germline lookup yields CDR1 LGHNA and CDR2 YSLEER. This CDR3 has 17 residues. The CDR3 bases are TGCGCCAGCAGCCAATCGACAGGGGGATATGAAAACTATGGCTACACCTTC. Protein product: CASSQSTGGYENYGYTF.

The chain joins TRBV5-1 to TRBJ1-2, with D possibly matching TRBD1 (5 bases). The CDR3 contains 14 residues. Trimming cost V 4 bases and J 3 bases, with 13 bases left between them. Germline V lookup: CDR1 SGHRS, CDR2 YFSETQ. The CDR3 nucleotides are TGCGCCAGCAGCCCCCAGGGCAGGGACTATGGCTACACCTTC. Protein: CASSPQGRDYGYTF.

The V and J genes are TRBV19 and TRBJ1-6; maybe TRBD1 (5 bases). V was shortened by 8 bases and J by 6 bases, with 17 bases between the two germline ends. The germline CDR1 and CDR2 sequences are LNHDA and SQIVND (reference sequence). The CDR3 is 15 residues long. The DNA for the CDR3 is TGTGCCAGTCACCTGGGGGGGGGTACTAATTCACCCCTCCACTTT. This gives the protein CASHLGGGTNSPLHF.

This sequence joins TRBV28 and TRBJ1-1; D possibly corresponds to TRBD1 (6 bases). The ends were cut back, 6 bases at V and 5 bases at J, with 16 bases in the middle. Germline lookup yields CDR1 MDHEN and CDR2 SYDVKM. The CDR3 extends over 14 amino acids. The CDR3 nucleotides are TGTGCCAGCAGGGGGGGGGCAGGTGTTACTGAAGCTTTCTTT. Protein product: CASRGGAGVTEAFF.

This sequence joins TRBV10-2 and TRBJ2-2; D is perhaps TRBD1 (6 bases). Trimming left V 6 bases short and J 6 bases short, with 20 bases between. Germline assignment: CDR1 WSHSY and CDR2 SAAADI. The CDR3 runs 16 residues. The CDR3 DNA follows: TGCGCCAGCAGCGGTTACAGGGATGGGGGACCCGGGGAGCTGTTTTTT. Its translation is CASSGYRDGGPGELFF.